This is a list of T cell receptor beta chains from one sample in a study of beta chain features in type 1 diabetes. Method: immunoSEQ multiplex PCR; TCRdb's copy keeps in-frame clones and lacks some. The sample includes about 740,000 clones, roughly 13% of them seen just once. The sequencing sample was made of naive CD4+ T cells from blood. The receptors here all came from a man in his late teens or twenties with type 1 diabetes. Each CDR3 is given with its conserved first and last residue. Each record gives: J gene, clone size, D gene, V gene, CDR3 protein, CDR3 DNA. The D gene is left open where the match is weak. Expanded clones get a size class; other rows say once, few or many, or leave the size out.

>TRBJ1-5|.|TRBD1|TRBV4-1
CASSPSQDRGVLQPQHF
TGCGCCAGCAGCCCCTCCCAGGACAGGGGAGTGTTACAGCCCCAGCATTTT
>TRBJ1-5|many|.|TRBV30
CAWSVGQGNQPQHF
TGTGCCTGGAGTGTAGGGCAGGGAAATCAGCCCCAGCATTTT
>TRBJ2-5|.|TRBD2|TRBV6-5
CASNHYSSGQETQYF
TGTGCCAGCAACCATTACTCTAGCGGGCAAGAGACCCAGTACTTC
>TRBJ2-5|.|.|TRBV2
CASSEGTGKETQYF
TGTGCCAGCAGTGAAGGGACGGGAAAAGAGACCCAGTACTTC
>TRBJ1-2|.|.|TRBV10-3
CAISSTGNYGYTF
TGTGCCATCAGTTCTACAGGGAACTATGGCTACACCTTC
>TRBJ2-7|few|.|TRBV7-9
CASSQGFTEGYEQYF
TGTGCCAGCAGCCAGGGTTTTACGGAAGGCTACGAGCAGTACTTC
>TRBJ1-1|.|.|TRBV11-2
CASHGGPFRNTEAFF
TGTGCCAGCCACGGGGGGCCCTTCCGGAACACTGAAGCTTTCTTT
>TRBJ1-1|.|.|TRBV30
CAWGHLQASEAFF
TGTGCCTGGGGACACTTACAGGCCTCTGAAGCTTTCTTT
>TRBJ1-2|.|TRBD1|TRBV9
CASSVGDSYGYTF
TGTGCCAGCAGCGTAGGGGACAGCTATGGCTACACCTTC
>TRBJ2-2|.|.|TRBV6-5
CASRGLGGELFF
TGTGCCAGCAGAGGGTTGGGCGGGGAGCTGTTTTTT
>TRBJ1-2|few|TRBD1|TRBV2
CASSPGQGANMDGYTF
TGTGCCAGCAGCCCCGGACAGGGGGCGAATATGGATGGCTACACCTTC
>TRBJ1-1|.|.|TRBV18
CASSPPNVSPPRGAFF
TGTGCCAGCTCACCACCGAACGTTTCACCTCCGAGGGGAGCTTTCTTT
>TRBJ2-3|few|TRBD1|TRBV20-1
CRWTGTDTQYF
TGCAGGTGGACAGGTACAGATACGCAGTATTTT
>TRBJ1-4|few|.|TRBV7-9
CASSLQELNEKLFF
TGTGCCAGCAGCTTACAGGAGCTAAATGAAAAACTGTTTTTT
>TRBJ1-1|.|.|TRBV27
CASSPTWGDAFF
TGTGCCAGCAGTCCGACCTGGGGCGACGCTTTCTTT
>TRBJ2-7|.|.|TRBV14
CASSLGPLGAYEQYF
TGTGCCAGCAGCCTAGGGCCCCTGGGGGCCTACGAGCAGTACTTC
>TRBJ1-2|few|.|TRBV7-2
CASSPLAYGYTF
TGTGCCAGCAGCCCCCTCGCCTATGGCTACACCTTC
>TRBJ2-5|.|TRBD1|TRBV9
CASSRAGTDQETQYF
TGTGCCAGCAGCAGGGCCGGGACAGACCAAGAGACCCAGTACTTC
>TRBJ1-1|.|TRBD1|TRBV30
CAWSWGQTSTEAFF
TGTGCCTGGAGTTGGGGACAGACAAGCACTGAAGCTTTCTTT
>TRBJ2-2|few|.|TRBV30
CAWSVGNTGELFF
TGTGCCTGGAGTGTTGGGAACACCGGGGAGCTGTTTTTT
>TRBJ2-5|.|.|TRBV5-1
CASSLAGGLQETQYF
TGCGCCAGCAGCTTGGCCGGAGGCCTCCAAGAGACCCAGTACTTC
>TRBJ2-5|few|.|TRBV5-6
CASSRRLDQETQYF
TGTGCCAGCAGCCGGAGGCTAGACCAAGAGACCCAGTACTTC
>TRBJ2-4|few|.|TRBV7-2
CASSPGVIQYF
TGTGCCAGCAGCCCGGGGGTCATTCAGTACTTC
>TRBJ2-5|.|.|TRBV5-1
CASSIQETQYF
TGCGCCAGCAGCATACAGGAGACCCAGTACTTC
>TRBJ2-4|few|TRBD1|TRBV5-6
CASSLRDRMDIQYF
TGTGCCAGCAGCCTCCGGGACAGGATGGACATTCAGTACTTC
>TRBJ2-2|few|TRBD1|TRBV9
CASSVAGGANTGELFF
TGTGCCAGCAGCGTAGCAGGGGGCGCCAACACCGGGGAGCTGTTTTTT
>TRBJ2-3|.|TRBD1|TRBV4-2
CASSQGDREIGDTQYF
TGTGCCAGCAGCCAAGGAGACAGGGAGATAGGAGATACGCAGTATTTT
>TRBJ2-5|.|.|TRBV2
CASSGGIDGAQYF
TGTGCCAGCAGTGGGGGGATTGACGGGGCCCAGTACTTC
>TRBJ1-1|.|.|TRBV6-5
CASKPPAGDTEAFF
TGTGCCAGCAAACCCCCAGCAGGGGACACTGAAGCTTTCTTT
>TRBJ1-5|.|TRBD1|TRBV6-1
CASSGQGQPQHF
TGTGCCAGCAGTGGACAGGGTCAGCCCCAGCATTTT
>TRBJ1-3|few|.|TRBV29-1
CSVGGGSVGDTIYF
TGCAGCGTTGGAGGCGGATCCGTAGGAGACACCATATATTTT
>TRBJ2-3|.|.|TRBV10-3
CAISGRWQHTDTQYF
TGTGCCATCAGTGGGAGGTGGCAGCATACAGATACGCAGTATTTT
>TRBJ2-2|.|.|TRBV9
CASSAMRAGELFF
TGTGCCAGCAGCGCGATGCGGGCCGGGGAGCTGTTTTTT
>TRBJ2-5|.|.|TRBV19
CASSISREETQYF
TGTGCCAGTAGTATAAGTCGGGAAGAGACCCAGTACTTC
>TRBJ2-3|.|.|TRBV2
CASNERYSTDTQYF
TGTGCCAGCAACGAGCGGTATAGCACAGATACGCAGTATTTT
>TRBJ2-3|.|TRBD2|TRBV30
CAWSVLRTSGVTDTQYF
TGTGCCTGGAGTGTACTGAGGACTAGCGGGGTTACAGATACGCAGTATTTT
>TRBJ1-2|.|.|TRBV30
CAWKQASYGYTF
TGTGCCTGGAAGCAGGCCTCCTATGGCTACACCTTC
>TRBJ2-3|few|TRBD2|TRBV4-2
CASSPTSGDTQYF
TGTGCCAGCAGCCCGACTAGCGGAGATACGCAGTATTTT
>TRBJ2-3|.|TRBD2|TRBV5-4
CASRLAGARTDTQYF
TGTGCCAGCAGGCTAGCGGGGGCCCGCACAGATACGCAGTATTTT
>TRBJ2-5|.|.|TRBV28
CASSVMRETQYF
TGTGCCAGCAGTGTTATGAGGGAGACCCAGTACTTC
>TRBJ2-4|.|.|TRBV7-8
CASSLVYGQAKNIQYF
TGTGCCAGCAGCTTAGTATACGGCCAAGCCAAAAACATTCAGTACTTC
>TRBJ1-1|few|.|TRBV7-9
CASRFQVEPEAFF
TGTGCCAGCAGATTCCAGGTCGAACCTGAAGCTTTCTTT
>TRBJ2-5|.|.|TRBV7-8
CASSLVQARETQYF
TGTGCCAGCAGCTTAGTGCAGGCGCGGGAGACCCAGTACTTC
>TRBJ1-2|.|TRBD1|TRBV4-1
CASSQEDRDVSYGYTF
TGCGCCAGCAGCCAAGAAGACAGGGACGTCTCCTATGGCTACACCTTC
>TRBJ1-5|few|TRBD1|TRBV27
CASGSGGHQPQHF
TGTGCCAGCGGTTCAGGGGGCCATCAGCCCCAGCATTTT